This TCR beta chain was captured by sequencing in a study of T cell responses to AZD1222 COVID-19 vaccine. Sequenced by immunoSEQ multiplex PCR; TCRdb stores in-frame clones only, minus some. This table holds approximately 140,000 clones, about 89% found once. On this clone: Its antigen remains unidentified.

The length of the CDR3 is 15 residues. Germline lookup yields CDR1 MDHEN and CDR2 SYDVKM. Trimming shortened V by 1 base and J by 7 bases, and 14 bases separated the two germline ends. Whole-study results and caveats: Donors were chiefly white British, with a greater number of females, and clonal diversity was perhaps underestimated. Across the whole spike, CD4 TCRs peaked at regions 160-218 and 743-854.

This receptor was identified in an adult who received the MenACWY meningococcal vaccine as a control. This chain joins TRBV28 and TRBJ1-5; a weak D match, TRBD1 (5 bases). Here the sequenced sample was peripheral blood, taken 28 days after the second dose of the MenACWY control vaccine. CDR3 amino acids: CASSLSGGKRQPQHF. Here the CDR3 DNA reads TGTGCCAGCAGTTTATCGGGGGGGAAAAGGCAGCCCCAGCATTTT.